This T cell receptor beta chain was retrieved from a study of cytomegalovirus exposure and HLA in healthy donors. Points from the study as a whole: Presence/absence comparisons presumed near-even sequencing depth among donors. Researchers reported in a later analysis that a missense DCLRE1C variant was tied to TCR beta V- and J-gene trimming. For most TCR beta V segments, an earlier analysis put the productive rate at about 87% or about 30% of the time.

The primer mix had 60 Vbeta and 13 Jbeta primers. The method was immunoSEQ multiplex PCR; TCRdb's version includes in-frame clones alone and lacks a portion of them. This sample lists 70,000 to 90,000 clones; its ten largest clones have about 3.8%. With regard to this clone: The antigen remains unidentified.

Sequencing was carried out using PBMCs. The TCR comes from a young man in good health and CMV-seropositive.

The CDR3 DNA sequence: TGTGCCAGCACTCAGATTAACTATGGCTACACCTTC. Translated: CASTQINYGYTF. The V gene is TRBV2, the J gene TRBJ1-2, with D unresolved. The CDR3 loop spans 12 amino acids. The V gene's germline CDR1 is SNHLY and CDR2 FYNNEI. V dropped 7 bases and J dropped 1 base, with 7 bases sitting between them.